These T cell receptor beta chains were read from a single sample in a study of a mutant IDH1 vaccine in newly diagnosed glioma. Using immunoSEQ multiplex PCR, the repertoire was profiled, and TCRdb retains in-frame clones only, with some absent. This sample has fewer than 65,000 clones, with 60% to 85% found just once. The source was PBMCs, collected from a glioma patient treated with radiotherapy, temozolomide or both. These receptors originate from a woman aged 40 to 50 with glioma. Each CDR3 is given with its conserved first and last residue. The D gene is left open where the match is weak. Clone sizes are given selectively: once, few, many, or a class where the clone is expanded.

clone_size j_call d_call v_call cdr3_aa cdr3_nt
NA TRBJ2-5 NA TRBV30 CAWRETLQETQYF TGTGCCTGGAGAGAGACTTTGCAAGAGACCCAGTACTTC
NA TRBJ1-2 NA TRBV11-2 CASSLRSGYTF TGTGCCAGCAGCCTCCGGAGCGGCTACACCTTC
few TRBJ2-7 NA TRBV6-5 CASTRGYEQYF TGTGCCAGCACTCGGGGCTACGAGCAGTACTTC
NA TRBJ2-3 TRBD1 TRBV7-2 CASSLVGQGSTDTQYF TGTGCCAGCAGCTTAGTGGGACAGGGGAGCACAGATACGCAGTATTTT
NA TRBJ2-7 NA TRBV7-6 CASSLGDGYEQYF TGTGCCAGCAGCTTAGGGGACGGCTACGAGCAGTACTTC
NA TRBJ1-5 TRBD1 TRBV19 CASSPPGQLRNF TGTGCCAGTAGTCCACCGGGACAGCTCAGGAATTTT
NA TRBJ2-5 NA TRBV7-9 CASKVQGKETQYF TGTGCCAGCAAGGTACAGGGTAAAGAGACCCAGTACTTC
NA TRBJ2-2 NA TRBV5-1 CASSLEFANTGELFF TGCGCCAGCAGCTTGGAATTCGCTAACACCGGGGAGCTGTTTTTT
NA TRBJ1-4 NA TRBV2 CASHRGNEKLFF TGTGCCAGCCATCGTGGGAATGAAAAACTGTTTTTT
NA TRBJ2-6 TRBD1 TRBV7-2 CASSRDSSSGANVLTF TGTGCCAGCAGCAGGGACAGTTCCTCTGGGGCCAACGTCCTGACTTTC
few TRBJ1-1 NA TRBV7-9 CASSLGGVVVGAFF TGTGCCAGCAGCTTAGGGGGGGTCGTGGTAGGAGCTTTCTTT
NA TRBJ2-3 NA TRBV21-1 CASSKGGSPSTDTQYF TGTGCCAGCAGCAAAGGCGGCAGCCCTAGCACAGATACGCAGTATTTT
NA TRBJ1-2 TRBD1 TRBV29-1 CSVDGQGHYGYTF TGCAGCGTCGACGGACAGGGCCACTATGGCTACACCTTC
NA TRBJ2-7 NA TRBV5-3 CARSMGPLKATYEQYF TGTGCCAGAAGCATGGGACCGCTAAAAGCCACCTACGAGCAGTACTTC
once TRBJ2-4 TRBD1 TRBV7-2 CASRPQGATKNIQYF TGTGCCAGCAGGCCACAGGGGGCAACCAAAAACATTCAGTACTTC
few TRBJ1-3 NA TRBV9 CASSGSGNTIYF TGTGCCAGCAGCGGTTCTGGAAACACCATATATTTT
NA TRBJ1-2 NA TRBV19 CASNTYYGYTF TGTGCCAGTAATACCTACTATGGCTACACCTTC
NA TRBJ1-2 NA TRBV5-1 CASSHNKGRGRYGYTF TGCGCCAGCAGCCACAATAAGGGACGGGGAAGATATGGCTACACCTTC
NA TRBJ1-3 NA TRBV4-1 CASSPTSVDDFGNTIYF TGCGCCAGCAGCCCAACTTCGGTAGATGATTTTGGAAACACCATATATTTT
NA TRBJ2-6 NA TRBV27 CASSGRGGPSSGANVLTF TGTGCCAGCAGTGGACGGGGCGGCCCAAGCTCTGGGGCCAACGTCCTGACTTTC
NA TRBJ2-2 TRBD1 TRBV6-6 CASRAGTATGELFF TGTGCCAGCAGAGCCGGGACAGCCACCGGGGAGCTGTTTTTT
few TRBJ1-1 NA TRBV11-1 CASSLTGNTEAFF TGTGCCAGCAGCTTAACCGGGAACACTGAAGCTTTCTTT
NA TRBJ1-1 TRBD1 TRBV18 CASSRDRNTEAFF TGTGCCAGCTCCCGGGACAGGAACACTGAAGCTTTCTTT
few TRBJ2-6 NA TRBV5-1 CASSITGTSSGANVLTF TGCGCCAGCAGCATCACAGGGACGAGCTCTGGGGCCAACGTCCTGACTTTC
few TRBJ2-1 NA TRBV7-2 CASSTYNNEQFF TGTGCCAGCAGCACCTACAACAATGAGCAGTTCTTC
once TRBJ2-1 NA TRBV2 CASSDWGAGMGDEQFF TGTGCCAGCAGTGATTGGGGGGCGGGGATGGGCGATGAGCAGTTCTTC
few TRBJ1-1 NA TRBV30 CAWSVLENTEAFF TGTGCCTGGAGTGTACTGGAGAACACTGAAGCTTTCTTT
NA TRBJ2-3 TRBD2 TRBV11-3 CASSPGTRGLEDTQYF TGTGCCAGCAGCCCCGGGACTAGGGGTTTAGAAGATACGCAGTATTTT
NA TRBJ1-6 NA TRBV10-3 CAIRDQGDSPLHF TGTGCCATCAGGGACCAAGGGGATTCACCCCTCCACTTT
NA TRBJ2-3 NA TRBV7-7 CASSLLGADTQYF TGTGCTAGCAGCTTATTGGGTGCAGATACGCAGTATTTT